The clone carrying this TCR beta chain was counted ten times or more. Its antigen is as yet unknown. Germline CDR1 MNHEY, CDR2 SMNVEV (reference sequence). This CDR3 has 17 residues. V lost 3 bases, J lost 0 bases, and 8 bases stayed unmatched. One entry per CDR3 protein results from TCRdb running MiXCR on the 5' RACE reads. This table holds 350,000 to 500,000 distinct CDR3 sequences, 15% to 20% found once. The data belong to a study of identical twins. Study conclusions and caveats: Without tracking the same donors, conclusions rested on cross-sectional statistical analysis. In zero-insertion analyses, partial confounding could arise from invariant MAIT and iNKT cells.

The source of this sequence is a man in his fifties in good health. This chain uses TRBV27 with TRBJ2-7, with 10 bases that match TRBD2. The specimen was naive T cells sorted from blood. CDR3 sequence: CASSLGTSGTSSYEQYF. Written as DNA, the CDR3 is TGTGCCAGCAGTTTGGGAACTAGCGGGACCTCCTCCTACGAGCAGTACTTC.